This TCR beta chain was captured in a study of blood T cell repertoires in COVID-19. Study-level information: T cells, B-cell-depleted T cells, or PBMCs supplied cDNA or gDNA.

V was shortened by 1 base and J by 8 bases, with 11 bases between the two germline ends. CDR1 LGHDT and CDR2 YNNKEL come from the germline V gene (reference sequence). The length of the CDR3 is 14 residues. In the study's own analysis: Reference gene primer amplification gave estimated nucleated cell counts. Here immunoSEQ multiplex PCR was the method, and the copy in TCRdb shows in-frame clones only, minus some. V, J and clone size are those of that table, while D and trimming were read from the DNA. The profile shows 150,000 or so clones, roughly 90% of them singletons. The sequence derives from a woman in her seventies with acute or convalescent COVID-19. The chain has TRBV3-1 (or the pseudogene TRBV3-2) and TRBJ1-4; D perhaps matches TRBD1 (5 bases). The sample comprised peripheral blood. The CDR3 loop is CASSQGGAGEKLFF. The CDR3 region has the DNA TGTGCCAGCAGCCAAGGCGGGGCCGGAGAAAAACTGTTTTTT.